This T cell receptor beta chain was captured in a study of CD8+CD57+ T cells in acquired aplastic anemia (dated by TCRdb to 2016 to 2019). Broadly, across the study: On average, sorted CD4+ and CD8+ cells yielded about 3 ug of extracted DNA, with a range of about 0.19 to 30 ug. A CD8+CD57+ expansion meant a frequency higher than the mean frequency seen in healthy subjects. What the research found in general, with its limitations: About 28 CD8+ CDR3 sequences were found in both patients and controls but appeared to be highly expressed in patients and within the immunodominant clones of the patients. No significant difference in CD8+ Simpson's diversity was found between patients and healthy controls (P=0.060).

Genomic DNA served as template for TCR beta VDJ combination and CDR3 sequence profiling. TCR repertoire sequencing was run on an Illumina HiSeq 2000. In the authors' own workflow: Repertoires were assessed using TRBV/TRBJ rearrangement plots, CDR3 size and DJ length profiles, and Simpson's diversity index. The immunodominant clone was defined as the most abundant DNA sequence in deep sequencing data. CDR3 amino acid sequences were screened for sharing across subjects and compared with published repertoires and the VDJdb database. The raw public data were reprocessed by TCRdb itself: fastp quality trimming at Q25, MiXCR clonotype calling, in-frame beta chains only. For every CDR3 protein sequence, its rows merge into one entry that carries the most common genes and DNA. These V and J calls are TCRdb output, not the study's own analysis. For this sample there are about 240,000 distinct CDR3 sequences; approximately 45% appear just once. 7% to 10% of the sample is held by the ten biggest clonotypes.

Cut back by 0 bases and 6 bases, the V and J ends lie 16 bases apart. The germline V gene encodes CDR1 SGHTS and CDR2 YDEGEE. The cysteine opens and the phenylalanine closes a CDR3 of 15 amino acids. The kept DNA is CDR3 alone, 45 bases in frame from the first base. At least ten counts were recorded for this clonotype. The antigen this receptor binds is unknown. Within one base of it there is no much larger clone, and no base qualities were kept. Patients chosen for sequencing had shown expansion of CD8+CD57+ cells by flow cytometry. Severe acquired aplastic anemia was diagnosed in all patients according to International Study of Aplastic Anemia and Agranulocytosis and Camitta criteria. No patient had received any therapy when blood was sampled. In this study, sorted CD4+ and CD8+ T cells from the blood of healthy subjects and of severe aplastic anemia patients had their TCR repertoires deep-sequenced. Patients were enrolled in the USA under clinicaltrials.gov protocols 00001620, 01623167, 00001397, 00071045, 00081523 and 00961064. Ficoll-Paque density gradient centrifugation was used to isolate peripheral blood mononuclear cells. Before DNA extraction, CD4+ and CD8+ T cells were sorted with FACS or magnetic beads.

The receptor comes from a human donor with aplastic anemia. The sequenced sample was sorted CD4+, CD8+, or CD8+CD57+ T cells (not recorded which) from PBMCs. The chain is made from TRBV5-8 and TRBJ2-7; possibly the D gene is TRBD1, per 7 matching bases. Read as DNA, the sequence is TGTGCCAGCAGCTTGGAGGGCAGGGGGGTCGGCGAGCAGTACTTC. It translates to CASSLEGRGVGEQYF.